This TCR beta chain was sequenced during a study of blood T cell repertoires in COVID-19. Per the authors' pipeline: Nucleated cell number was recorded as an estimate derived from reference gene primer amplification. The protocol was immunoSEQ multiplex PCR, while the TCRdb copy is restricted to in-frame clones and leaves out a portion. The DNA gave D and trimming, while V, J and clone size come from that table. The sample has about 250,000 clones, 83% seen once. This clone was detected only once. The sequenced material came from peripheral blood. This clonotype originated in a man aged 35-49 years with active or convalescent COVID-19.

In DNA form, the CDR3 reads TGTGCCAGCTCACCTCCCGGGACAGGGAGGACCGGGGAGCTGTTTTTT. Translated, it gives CASSPPGTGRTGELFF. The gene calls are TRBV18 and TRBJ2-2, with TRBD1 matching 9 bases. CDR1 KGHSH and CDR2 LQKENI come from the germline V gene. There are 16 residues in the CDR3. V was clipped by 3 bases and J by 5 bases; unmatched bases: 7.